These 25 T cell receptor beta chains were all obtained from the same sample, sequenced in a study of blood T cell repertoires in COVID-19. Profiled with immunoSEQ multiplex PCR; TCRdb holds only in-frame clones, not every one. The repertoire includes over 400,000 clones, roughly 85% of them detected once, and 3% to 3.5% sits in the top ten. Sequenced material: peripheral blood. Receptor source: a human donor in a cohort sampled during active COVID-19.

This clone has more than one count but fewer than ten. The V call is TRBV27, the J call TRBJ1-6, with a tentative D call TRBD1 (6 bases). This CDR3 is built from 18 residues. The V end lost 5 bases, the J end lost 0 bases, and 17 bases lay between the germline ends. The germline gives CDR1 MNHEY, CDR2 SMNVEV (reference sequence). CDR3 residues: CASSPRAGVISYNSPLHF. As DNA, the CDR3 is TGTGCCAGCAGTCCTCGGGCAGGGGTAATCTCCTATAATTCACCCCTCCACTTT.

V and J are TRBV7-6 and TRBJ2-3, with a weak D call TRBD2 (6 bases). Trimming left V 3 bases short and J 3 bases short, with 13 bases between. Germline V gene sequence: CDR1 SGHVS, CDR2 FNYEAQ. This CDR3 is 15 amino acids long. CDR3 sequence reads: CASSLVGGSTDTQYF. CDR3 nucleotide sequence: TGTGCCAGCAGCTTGGTGGGAGGATCGACAGATACGCAGTATTTT. Complete variable domain (other parts from reference TRBV7-6 and TRBJ2-3): GAGVSQSPRYKVTKRGQDVALRCDPISGHVSLYWYRQALGQGPEFLTYFNYEAQQDKSGLPNDRFSAERPEGSISTLTIQRTEQRDSAMYRCASSLVGGSTDTQYFGPGTRLTVL.

This clone showed up just once. The chain links TRBV30 to TRBJ2-1; 11 nucleotides line up with TRBD2. This CDR3 contains 16 residues. The trim removed 4 bases at V and 3 bases at J, leaving 8 bases unmatched. Germline CDR1 GTSNPN, CDR2 SVGIG (reference sequence). The CDR3 reads CAWNAGTSGFYNEQFF. The CDR3 DNA reads as TGTGCCTGGAACGCCGGGACTAGCGGCTTCTACAATGAGCAGTTCTTC. Complete variable domain (other parts from reference TRBV30 and TRBJ2-1): SQTIHQWPATLVQPVGSPLSLECTVEGTSNPNLYWYRQAAGRGLQLLFYSVGIGQISSEVPQNLSASRPQDRQFILSSKKLLLSDSGFYLCAWNAGTSGFYNEQFFGPGTRLTVL.

This chain uses TRBV25-1 with TRBJ2-2, with 7 bases matching TRBD1. J was trimmed by 1 base and V by 6 bases; bases with no gene match: 8. CDR1 is MGHDK, CDR2 SYGVNS, per germline. CDR3 length: 16 amino acids. The CDR3 sequence: CASSSPGQKNTGELFF. In nucleotides, the CDR3 is TGTGCCAGCAGCTCTCCGGGACAGAAGAACACCGGGGAGCTGTTTTTT.

Remarks on this clone: Mismatch with germline at one junction end may stem from a read error. V and J are TRBV5-8 and TRBJ2-6; 9 nucleotides agree with TRBD2. This CDR3 spans 17 amino acids. The germline V gene has CDR1 SGHTS and CDR2 YDEGEE. In DNA form, the CDR3 reads TGTACCAGCAGCTTATTCCTAGCGGGAACTGGGGCCAACGTCCTGACTTTC. This sequence encodes CTSSLFLAGTGANVLTF.

The chain couples TRBV11-1 to TRBJ2-1; 7 bases agree with TRBD2. J was trimmed by 7 bases and V by 4 bases; bases with no gene match: 10. Germline lookup yields CDR1 SGHAT and CDR2 FQDESV (reference sequence). The CDR3 spans 15 residues. Written as DNA, the CDR3 is TGTGCCAGCAGCTCCCGTGGGGTAGCGGGTAATGAGCAGTTCTTC. Its protein is CASSSRGVAGNEQFF.

The CDR3 nucleotides read TGTGCCAGCAGTAGCCCGGGACAGGGGGCCACGGTTGGGTTCTTC. It codes for CASSSPGQGATVGFF. The chain uses TRBV27 and TRBJ2-1; 12 nucleotides match TRBD1. V lost 5 bases, J lost 15 bases, and 14 bases stayed unmatched. This CDR3 contains 15 residues. Germline V CDR1 and CDR2: MNHEY, SMNVEV (reference sequence).

The gene calls are TRBV6-1 and TRBJ2-4, with D possibly TRBD1 on 5 matching bases. CDR3 length: 16 residues. Trimming stripped 2 bases from V and 0 bases from J, with 11 bases between. In germline, CDR1 is MNHNS, CDR2 SASEGT. The CDR3 region has the DNA TGTGCCAGCAGTGAATTGACAGTTCTAGCCAAAAACATTCAGTACTTC. This sequence encodes CASSELTVLAKNIQYF.

The V and J genes are TRBV11-1 and TRBJ1-5; the match to TRBD1 covers 7 bases. V shed 4 bases and J 3 bases; nucleotides not matched to a gene: 6. CDR3 length: 15 amino acids. Per the germline V gene, CDR1 is SGHAT and CDR2 is FQDESV (reference sequence). The CDR3 DNA is TGTGCCAGCAGCTGGGACAGTAGGGACAATCAGCCCCAGCATTTT. Its protein product is CASSWDSRDNQPQHF.

V gene TRBV27 combines with J gene TRBJ1-1; weak D call: TRBD1 (5 bases). Trimming pared 5 bases from V and 8 bases from J, leaving 12 bases between. This CDR3 has 12 amino acids. CDR1 and CDR2 from the germline V gene are MNHEY and SMNVEV (reference sequence). CDR3 sequence: CASSTVRQEAFF. Written as DNA, the CDR3 is TGTGCCAGCAGTACAGTGCGACAGGAAGCTTTCTTT.

This chain links TRBV5-1 with TRBJ2-1; 8 bases line up with TRBD2. Germline CDR1 is SGHRS and CDR2 is YFSETQ. The V and J ends lost 0 bases and 8 bases, in that order; junction bases with no gene match: 13. The CDR3 contains 17 residues. The CDR3 sequence: CASSLASGSTVSDEQFF. DNA of the CDR3: TGCGCCAGCAGCTTGGCGAGCGGGAGCACCGTCAGCGATGAGCAGTTCTTC.

V is TRBV5-4 and J is TRBJ1-2; TRBD1 matches 9 bases. The CDR3 loop spans 15 amino acids. Germline V gives CDR1 SGHNT, CDR2 YYREEE (reference sequence). With 6 bases clipped from V and 3 bases from J, the junction kept 9 bases outside the gene matches. The CDR3 coding sequence is TGTGCCAGCACCCCAACAGGGGGCTTGGACTATGGCTACACCTTC. Protein product: CASTPTGGLDYGYTF.

The CDR3 is CASSHRARGLGTGELFF. CDR3 coding DNA: TGTGCCAGCAGCCATCGAGCCAGGGGGCTGGGCACCGGGGAGCTGTTTTTT. This chain connects TRBV3-1 (or the pseudogene TRBV3-2) to TRBJ2-2; 8 bases are shared with TRBD1. The CDR3 is 17 amino acids. Trimming removed 3 bases from V and 4 bases from J; junction bases left unmatched: 10. Germline V gene sequence: CDR1 LGHDT, CDR2 YNNKEL (reference sequence).

This chain connects TRBV28 to TRBJ2-7; D is possibly TRBD1 (6 bases). The germline CDR1 and CDR2 sequences are MDHEN and SYDVKM. Trimming stripped 3 bases from V and 0 bases from J, with 12 bases between. The CDR3 has 15 amino acids. DNA of the CDR3: TGTGCCAGCAGTTTGGGGGCCCCCAGCTCCTACGAGCAGTACTTC. This codes for CASSLGAPSSYEQYF.

The chain carries TRBV28 and TRBJ1-5; D is unresolved. The V end was cut by 1 base, the J end by 7 bases, with 17 bases between. The germline V gene encodes CDR1 MDHEN and CDR2 SYDVKM. The CDR3 sequence is 16 residues long. DNA for the CDR3: TGTGCCAGCAGTTTATCCAAGGGAGGATCTGGACAGCCCCAGCATTTT. Protein sequence: CASSLSKGGSGQPQHF.

The chain joins TRBV28 to TRBJ2-4; 7 nucleotides align to TRBD2. The CDR3 sequence is 13 residues long. From germline, CDR1 is MDHEN and CDR2 SYDVKM. The J segment lost 1 base and the V segment lost 10 bases, leaving 4 bases of the junction unmatched. The CDR3, as DNA: TGTGCCACCCAGCGGGGTGCCAAAAACATTCAGTACTTC. Amino acid sequence: CATQRGAKNIQYF.

A remark on this clone: The junction does not match germline at one end; this may be a read error. The chain carries TRBV24-1 and TRBJ1-4, with D unresolved. The CDR3 totals 15 residues. The V gene's germline CDR1 is KGHDR and CDR2 SFDVKD. The CDR3 coding sequence is TGTGCCACCAGTGGGGGAGGGCCAACTTATGAAAAACTGTTTTTT. This encodes CATSGGGPTYEKLFF.

V and J are TRBV19 and TRBJ1-2, with a weak D call TRBD1 (5 bases). The V gene lost 9 bases and the J gene lost 7 bases, with 21 bases spanning the gap. Germline assignment: CDR1 LNHDA and CDR2 SQIVND (reference sequence). The CDR3 covers 14 residues. CDR3 DNA: TGTGCCAGCCGCTCGGAGAGGCTAAGGGGTGGCTACACCTTC. This encodes CASRSERLRGGYTF.

The rearrangement links TRBV7-9 to TRBJ1-4; D gene unclear. V was cut by 1 base and J by 13 bases, with 13 bases left in between. Germline values: CDR1 SEHNR, CDR2 FQNEAQ (reference sequence). This CDR3 region has 13 residues. The CDR3 spells CASSLGSSERLFF. The DNA for the CDR3 is TGTGCCAGCAGCTTAGGCAGTTCGGAGCGACTGTTTTTT.

This clone was seen repeatedly, ten times or more. V usage is TRBV20-1 and J usage is TRBJ2-7; 10 nucleotides agree with TRBD1. The CDR3 is 15 residues long. Germline-derived CDR1 and CDR2 are DFQATT and SNEGSKA (reference sequence). After removal of 3 bases from V and 8 bases from J, the junction contained 13 bases not matched to a gene. CDR3 DNA: TGCAGTGCTAGTCTTTGGGTGACAGGGGGCGTGAAGCAGTACTTC. Translated, it gives CSASLWVTGGVKQYF.

This sequence joins TRBV6-2 or TRBV6-3 and TRBJ2-3; D might be TRBD2 (5 bases). Germline CDR1 reads MNHEY; CDR2 reads SVGEGT. Trimming took off 0 bases at V and 4 bases at J, with 11 bases between the two ends. The length of the CDR3 is 15 residues. The CDR3 protein is CASSYSQRPPDTQYF. The CDR3 DNA sequence: TGTGCCAGCAGTTACTCTCAGCGGCCCCCAGATACGCAGTATTTT.

This clone was detected only a few times. The gene calls are TRBV20-1 and TRBJ2-7; the D is unclear. CDR3 length: 11 residues. Germline CDR1 and CDR2: DFQATT and SNEGSKA (reference sequence). Trimming stripped 1 base from V and 4 bases from J, with 5 bases between. The CDR3 DNA reads TGCAGTGCTAGAGCCCCGTACGAGCAGTACTTC. The encoded protein is CSARAPYEQYF.

This clone was seen just once. This sequence joins TRBV9 and TRBJ2-3, with TRBD2 matching over 9 bases. V shed 3 bases, J shed 3 bases, and the junction held 11 bases outside the gene matches. Germline loops: CDR1 SGDLS, CDR2 YYNGEE. The CDR3 length is 17 residues. CDR3: CASSDRTGTSKTDTQYF. CDR3 bases: TGTGCCAGCAGCGACAGAACCGGGACTAGCAAGACAGATACGCAGTATTTT. Complete variable domain (other parts from reference TRBV9 and TRBJ2-3): DSGVTQTPKHLITATGQRVTLRCSPRSGDLSVYWYQQSLDQGLQFLIQYYNGEERAKGNILERFSAQQFPDLHSELNLSSLELGDSALYFCASSDRTGTSKTDTQYFGPGTRLTVL.

Here the CDR3 reads CASSQNMNRGRRSYGYTF. CDR3 bases: TGTGCCAGCAGCCAAAATATGAACAGGGGGCGCAGGAGCTATGGCTACACCTTC. The rearrangement uses TRBV7-9 and TRBJ1-2; the match to TRBD1 covers 9 bases. The trim removed 5 bases at V and 4 bases at J, leaving 17 bases unmatched. CDR3 length: 18 residues. CDR1 and CDR2 (germline): SEHNR, FQNEAQ (reference sequence).

The chain couples TRBV21-1 to TRBJ2-3; TRBD2 is taken as the D call from the table, unchecked against the DNA. TRBV21-1 is a documented pseudogene. This CDR3 is built from 18 residues. The DNA for the CDR3 is TGTGCCAGCAGCAAAGGGACGGGACTAGCGGGCGACACAGATACGCAGTATTTT. Protein: CASSKGTGLAGDTDTQYF.